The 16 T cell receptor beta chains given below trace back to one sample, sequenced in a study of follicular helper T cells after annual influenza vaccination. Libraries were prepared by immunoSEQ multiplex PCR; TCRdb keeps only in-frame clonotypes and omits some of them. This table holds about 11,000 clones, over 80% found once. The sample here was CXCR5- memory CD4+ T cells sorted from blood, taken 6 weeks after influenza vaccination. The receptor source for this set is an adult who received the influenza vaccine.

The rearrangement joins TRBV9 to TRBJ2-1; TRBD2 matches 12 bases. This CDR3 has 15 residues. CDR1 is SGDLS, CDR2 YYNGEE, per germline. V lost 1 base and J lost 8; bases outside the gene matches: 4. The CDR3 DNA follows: TGTGCCAGCAGCGTACCTAGCGGGGGGGCGGATGAGCAGTTCTTC. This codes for CASSVPSGGADEQFF. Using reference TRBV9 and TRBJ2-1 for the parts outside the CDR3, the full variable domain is DSGVTQTPKHLITATGQRVTLRCSPRSGDLSVYWYQQSLDQGLQFLIQYYNGEERAKGNILERFSAQQFPDLHSELNLSSLELGDSALYFCASSVPSGGADEQFFGPGTRLTVL.

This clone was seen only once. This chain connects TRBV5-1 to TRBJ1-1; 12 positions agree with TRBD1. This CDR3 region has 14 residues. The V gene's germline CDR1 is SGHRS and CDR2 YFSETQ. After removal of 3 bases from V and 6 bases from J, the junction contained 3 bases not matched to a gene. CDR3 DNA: TGCGCCAGCAGCTGGGGACAGGGGGCGGCTGAAGCTTTCTTT. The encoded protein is CASSWGQGAAEAFF. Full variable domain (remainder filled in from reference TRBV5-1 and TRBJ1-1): KAGVTQTPRYLIKTRGQQVTLSCSPISGHRSVSWYQQTPGQGLQFLFEYFSETQRNKGNFPGRFSGRQFSNSRSEMNVSTLELGDSALYLCASSWGQGAAEAFFGQGTRLTVV.

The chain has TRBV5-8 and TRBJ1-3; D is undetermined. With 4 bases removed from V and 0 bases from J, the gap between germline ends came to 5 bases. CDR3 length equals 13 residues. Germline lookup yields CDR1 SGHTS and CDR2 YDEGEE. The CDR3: CASSPLSGNTIYF. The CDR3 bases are TGTGCCAGCAGCCCTCTCTCTGGAAACACCATATATTTT.

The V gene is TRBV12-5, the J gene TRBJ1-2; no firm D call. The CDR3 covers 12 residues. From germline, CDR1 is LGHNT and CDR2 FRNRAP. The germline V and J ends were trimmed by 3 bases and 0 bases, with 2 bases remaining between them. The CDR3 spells CASGFSNYGYTF. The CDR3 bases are TGTGCTAGTGGTTTCTCTAACTATGGCTACACCTTC. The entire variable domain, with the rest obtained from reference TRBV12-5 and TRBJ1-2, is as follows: DARVTQTPRHKVTEMGQEVTMRCQPILGHNTVFWYRQTMMQGLELLAYFRNRAPLDDSGMPKDRFSAEMPDATLATLKIQPSEPRDSAVYFCASGFSNYGYTFGSGTRLTVV.

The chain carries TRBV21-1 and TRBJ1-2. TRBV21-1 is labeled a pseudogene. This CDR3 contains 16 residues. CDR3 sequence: CASSKVGTERDYGYTF. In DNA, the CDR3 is TGTGCCAGCAGCAAAGTAGGAACAGAAAGGGACTATGGCTACACCTTC.

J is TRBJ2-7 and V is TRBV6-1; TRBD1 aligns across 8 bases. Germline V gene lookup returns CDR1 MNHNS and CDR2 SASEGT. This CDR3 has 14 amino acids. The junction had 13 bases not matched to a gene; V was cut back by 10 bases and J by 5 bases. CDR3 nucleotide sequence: TGTGCCACTAGGGGAGCAGGGGGCAGAAACGAGCAGTACTTC. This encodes CATRGAGGRNEQYF.

The CDR3 here is CASSSDRGGEQYF. The DNA of the CDR3 is TGTGCCAGCAGCTCGGACAGGGGGGGTGAGCAGTACTTC. The V and J genes are TRBV7-2 and TRBJ2-7; 10 bases agree with TRBD1. Germline V gene lookup returns CDR1 SGHTA and CDR2 FQGNSA. Trimming took 4 bases from V and 7 from J; bases not matched to a gene: 4. The CDR3 totals 13 residues.

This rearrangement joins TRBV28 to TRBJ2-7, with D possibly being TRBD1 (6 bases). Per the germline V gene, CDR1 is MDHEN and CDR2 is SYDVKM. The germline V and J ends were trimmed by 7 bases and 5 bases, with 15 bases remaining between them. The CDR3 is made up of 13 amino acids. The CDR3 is CASTVGGRDEQYF. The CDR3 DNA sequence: TGTGCCAGCACCGTAGGGGGTAGGGACGAGCAGTACTTC.

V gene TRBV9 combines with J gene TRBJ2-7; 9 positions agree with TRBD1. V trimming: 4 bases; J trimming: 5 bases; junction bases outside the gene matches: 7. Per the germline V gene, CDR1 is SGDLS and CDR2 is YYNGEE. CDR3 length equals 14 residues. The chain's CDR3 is CASSLKTGGDEQYF. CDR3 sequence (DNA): TGTGCCAGCAGCCTGAAAACAGGGGGCGACGAGCAGTACTTC.

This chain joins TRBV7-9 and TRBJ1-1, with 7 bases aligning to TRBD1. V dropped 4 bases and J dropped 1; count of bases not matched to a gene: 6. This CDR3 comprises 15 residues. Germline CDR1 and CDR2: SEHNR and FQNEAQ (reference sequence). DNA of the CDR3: TGTGCCAGCAGCTCCCAGGGGGGGTCGAACACTGAAGCTTTCTTT. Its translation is CASSSQGGSNTEAFF.

CDR3 in DNA: TGCGCCAGCAGCCTCCGACCCAGGGGATGGACCGGGGAGCTGTTTTTT. It yields the protein CASSLRPRGWTGELFF. The rearrangement uses TRBV5-1 and TRBJ2-2, with D perhaps matching TRBD1 (6 bases). CDR1 SGHRS and CDR2 YFSETQ come from the germline V gene. The CDR3 runs to 16 residues. Trimming pared 4 bases from V and 5 bases from J, leaving 18 bases between.

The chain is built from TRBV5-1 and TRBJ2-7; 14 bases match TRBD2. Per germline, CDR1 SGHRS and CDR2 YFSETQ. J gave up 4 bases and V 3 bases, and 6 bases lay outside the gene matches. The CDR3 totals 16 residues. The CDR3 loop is CASSYRLAGGPYEQYF. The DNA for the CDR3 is TGCGCCAGCAGCTACAGACTAGCGGGAGGGCCGTACGAGCAGTACTTC.

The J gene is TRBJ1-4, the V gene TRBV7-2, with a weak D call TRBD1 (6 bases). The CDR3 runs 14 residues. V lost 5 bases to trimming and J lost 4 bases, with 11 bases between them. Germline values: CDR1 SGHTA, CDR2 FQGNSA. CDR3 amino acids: CASSPDSLNEKLFF. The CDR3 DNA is TGTGCCAGCAGCCCGGACAGCCTTAATGAAAAACTGTTTTTT.

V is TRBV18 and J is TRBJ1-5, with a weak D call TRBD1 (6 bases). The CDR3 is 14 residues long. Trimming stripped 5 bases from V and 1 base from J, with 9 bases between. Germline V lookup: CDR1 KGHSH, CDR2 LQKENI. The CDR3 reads CASSTGISNQPQHF. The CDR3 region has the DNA TGTGCCAGCTCAACAGGGATAAGCAATCAGCCCCAGCATTTT.

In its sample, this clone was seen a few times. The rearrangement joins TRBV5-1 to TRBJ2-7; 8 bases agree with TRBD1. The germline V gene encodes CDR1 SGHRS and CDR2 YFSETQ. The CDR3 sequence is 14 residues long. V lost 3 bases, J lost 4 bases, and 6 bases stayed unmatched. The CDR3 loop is CASSWGGQGYEQYF. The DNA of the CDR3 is TGCGCCAGCAGCTGGGGAGGACAGGGATACGAGCAGTACTTC.

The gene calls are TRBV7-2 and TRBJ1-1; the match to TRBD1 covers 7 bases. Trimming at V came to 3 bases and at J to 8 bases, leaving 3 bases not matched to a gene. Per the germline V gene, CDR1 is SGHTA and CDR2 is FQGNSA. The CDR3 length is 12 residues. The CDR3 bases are TGTGCCAGCAGCTTGAGACAGGGCGAAGCTTTCTTT. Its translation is CASSLRQGEAFF. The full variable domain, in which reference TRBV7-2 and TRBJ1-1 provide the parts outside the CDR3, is GAGVSQSPSNKVTEKGKDVELRCDPISGHTALYWYRQSLGQGLEFLIYFQGNSAPDKSGLPSDRFSAERTGGSVSTLTIQRTQQEDSAVYLCASSLRQGEAFFGQGTRLTVV.